The 16 T cell receptor beta chains reported below all come from one sample, sequenced in a study of blood T cell repertoires in COVID-19. Clones were read by immunoSEQ multiplex PCR, and TCRdb kept only the in-frame ones, dropping some. The sample lists about 17,000 clones, approximately 80% seen once, with roughly 28% in the top ten. Sequencing was performed on peripheral blood. The receptors shown here come from a woman in her 70s with active COVID-19.

The chain couples TRBV5-4 to TRBJ2-3; tentative D call: TRBD1 (7 bases). This CDR3 region has 14 residues. CDR1 and CDR2 (germline): SGHNT, YYREEE (reference sequence). V dropped 1 base and J dropped 5 bases, with 11 bases sitting between them. The CDR3 DNA reads as TGTGCCAGCAGCTTGTACAGGGGAGGAGATACGCAGTATTTT. Translating it yields CASSLYRGGDTQYF. Full variable domain (outside the CDR3, taken from reference TRBV5-4 and TRBJ2-3): ETGVTQSPTHLIKTRGQQVTLRCSSQSGHNTVSWYQQALGQGPQFIFQYYREEENGRGNFPPRFSGLQFPNYSSELNVNALELDDSALYLCASSLYRGGDTQYFGPGTRLTVL.

The V and J genes are TRBV4-1 and TRBJ2-2; TRBD2 aligns across 14 bases. The CDR3 covers 18 residues. CDR1 is MGHRA and CDR2 is YSYEKL in the germline V gene. Losses at the gene ends were 5 bases for V and 4 bases for J; bases not matched to a gene: 9. CDR3 sequence: CASSSRLAGGPVTGELFF. As DNA, the CDR3 is TGCGCCAGCAGCTCTCGACTAGCGGGAGGGCCCGTCACCGGGGAGCTGTTTTTT.

The V gene is TRBV18, the J gene TRBJ1-2, with a possible D match to TRBD1 (6 bases). This CDR3 has 17 amino acids. The V gene lost 3 bases and the J gene lost 2 bases, with 19 bases spanning the gap. Germline-derived CDR1 and CDR2 are KGHSH and LQKENI. CDR3 DNA: TGTGCCAGCTCACCTTTGACAGGCGCCCAAGGGAACTATGGCTACACCTTC. It is translated as CASSPLTGAQGNYGYTF.

The gene calls are TRBV10-2 and TRBJ2-2, with TRBD1 matching over 9 bases. The junction had 7 bases not matched to a gene; V was cut back by 4 bases and J by 7 bases. The CDR3 has 15 residues. Per the germline V gene, CDR1 is WSHSY and CDR2 is SAAADI. CDR3 in amino acids: CASSGGQGVVGELFF. Written as DNA, the CDR3 is TGCGCCAGCAGTGGGGGACAGGGAGTTGTCGGGGAGCTGTTTTTT.

In nucleotides, the CDR3 is TGTGCCAGCAGCTCTCCGGGACAGGGATTCTATGGCTACACCTTC. Protein sequence: CASSSPGQGFYGYTF. This chain links TRBV5-4 with TRBJ1-2; 9 nucleotides align to TRBD1. CDR3 length: 15 residues. The V segment lost 3 bases and the J segment 4 bases; nucleotides outside the gene matches: 7. Germline V gene data show CDR1 as SGHNT and CDR2 as YYREEE (reference sequence).

The rearrangement uses TRBV14 and TRBJ2-3; D is perhaps TRBD2 (6 bases). CDR1 and CDR2 from the germline V gene are SGHDN and FVKESK. Trimming shortened V by 1 base and J by 0 bases, and 11 bases separated the two germline ends. The CDR3 is 16 residues long. The CDR3 here is CASSQVSSVSTDTQYF. The CDR3 DNA is TGTGCCAGCAGCCAAGTCTCTAGCGTTAGCACAGATACGCAGTATTTT. Variable domain in full (rest from reference TRBV14 and TRBJ2-3): EAGVTQFPSHSVIEKGQTVTLRCDPISGHDNLYWYRRVMGKEIKFLLHFVKESKQDESGMPNNRFLAERTGGTYSTLKVQPAELEDSGVYFCASSQVSSVSTDTQYFGPGTRLTVL.

The gene calls are TRBV2 and TRBJ2-5; no clear D gene. V was clipped by 5 bases and J by 4 bases, with 17 bases between them. Looked up from germline, CDR1 is SNHLY and CDR2 is FYNNEI. CDR3 length: 15 amino acids. In nucleotides, the CDR3 is TGTGCCAGCAGTCTAAGTCCCGCCCGGTTAGAGACCCAGTACTTC. This encodes CASSLSPARLETQYF.

The chain recombines TRBV4-3 with TRBJ2-1; maybe TRBD2 (5 bases). V was pared by 6 bases and J by 4 bases, with 13 bases between. Germline V gene lookup returns CDR1 LGHNA and CDR2 YSLEER. The CDR3 has 14 residues. The CDR3 nucleotides read TGCGCCAGCAGTCGGGCCCCGGGATACAATGAGCAGTTCTTC. The encoded protein is CASSRAPGYNEQFF.

The chain links TRBV7-2 to TRBJ2-3; 11 nucleotides line up with TRBD2. Germline values: CDR1 SGHTA, CDR2 FQGNSA. This CDR3 has 17 amino acids. J gave up 6 bases and V 2 bases, and 10 bases lay outside the gene matches. The CDR3 loop reads CASSLSATSGSRDTQYF. The CDR3 region has the DNA TGTGCCAGCAGCTTAAGCGCAACTAGCGGGAGCCGCGATACGCAGTATTTT.

J is TRBJ2-1 and V is TRBV5-1, with a possible D match to TRBD2 (6 bases). This CDR3 is 18 amino acids long. V shed 2 bases and J shed 0 bases, with 18 bases lying between them. Per germline, CDR1 SGHRS and CDR2 YFSETQ. CDR3 sequence reads: CASSLIGTFTSSYNEQFF. CDR3 in DNA: TGCGCCAGCAGCTTAATAGGGACTTTCACTAGCTCCTACAATGAGCAGTTCTTC.

In this sample, this clone turned up a few times. This sequence joins TRBV19 and TRBJ2-3; TRBD2 matches at 9 bases. This CDR3 comprises 15 residues. V gave up 7 bases and J gave up 3 bases; unmatched junction bases: 8. Germline CDR1 reads LNHDA; CDR2 reads SQIVND (reference sequence). Here the CDR3 DNA reads TGTGCCAGTACTGGTACTAGCGGGTTTACAGATACGCAGTATTTT. Translated: CASTGTSGFTDTQYF.

This chain links TRBV19 with TRBJ1-1, with D possibly being TRBD1 (5 bases). The length of the CDR3 is 12 residues. CDR1 is LNHDA and CDR2 is SQIVND in the germline V gene (reference sequence). V lost 7 bases and J 4 bases, leaving 10 bases between the germline ends. The CDR3 DNA sequence: TGTGCCAGTAATCCCGGGGGCACTGAAGCTTTCTTT. As protein: CASNPGGTEAFF.

V gene TRBV3-1 (or the pseudogene TRBV3-2) combines with J gene TRBJ2-4; D may be TRBD2 (6 bases). CDR1 is LGHDT and CDR2 is YNNKEL in the germline V gene (reference sequence). Deletions cut 1 base from V and 5 bases from J, with 15 bases between. The CDR3 loop spans 16 amino acids. The CDR3 sequence: CASSQVGGDRENIQYF. CDR3 DNA: TGTGCCAGCAGCCAAGTCGGCGGGGACCGAGAAAACATTCAGTACTTC.

The chain links TRBV15 to TRBJ2-1, with TRBD2 as a possible D gene (5 bases). Looked up from germline, CDR1 is LNHNV and CDR2 is YYDKDF (reference sequence). V lost 0 bases to trimming and J lost 2 bases, with 14 bases between them. This CDR3 has 17 amino acids. The CDR3 DNA is TGTGCCACCAGCAGAGATCGGGGAGTGAGTCCCTACAATGAGCAGTTCTTC. Translating gives CATSRDRGVSPYNEQFF.

The CDR3 DNA follows: TGTGCCAGCAGTCCACGCATCCAGGGGCTTAGGATGAACACTGAAGCTTTCTTT. Its protein product is CASSPRIQGLRMNTEAFF. V usage is TRBV27 and J usage is TRBJ1-1, with D tentatively TRBD1 (6 bases). The CDR3 contains 18 residues. The V end was cut by 5 bases, the J end by 0 bases, with 22 bases between. Germline-derived CDR1 and CDR2 are MNHEY and SMNVEV (reference sequence).

This clone has only a few counts. V usage is TRBV5-8 and J usage is TRBJ2-2, with TRBD1 identical over 7 bases. V trimming: 5 bases; J trimming: 1 base; junction bases outside the gene matches: 2. Per germline, CDR1 SGHTS and CDR2 YDEGEE. The CDR3 length is 14 residues. CDR3 region: CASRRTGNTGELFF. CDR3 in DNA: TGTGCCAGCAGGAGGACAGGGAACACCGGGGAGCTGTTTTTT.